The present TCR beta chain was sequenced within a study of blood T cells in healthy people across ages (dated by TCRdb to about 2015). In the study overall: Template switching captured roughly one uniquely barcoded TCR beta cDNA molecule per two T cells in model experiments. To avoid experimental bias, donors of different ages were spread randomly across the sequencing lanes. For two donors (one aged 18 to 30 and one aged 80 or older), the study analyzed two additional independent replicas of 1 million unique cDNA reads from the same blood draw. To track age-related changes in TCR beta repertoire diversity, the study relied on deep sequencing normalized with unique cDNA molecular identifiers. Four age groups were formed from the donors: young (average approximately 16 years), middle-aged (around 37), aged (over 55) and long-lived (about 75). General conclusions and limits of the study: Total diversity estimates from one million sequenced T cells were considered lower bounds and underestimates. The CMV infection status of donors was not known, potentially confounding age-related changes in expanded clonotypes. The long-lived group showed more naive CD4+ T cells, fewer expanded clones and increased TCR diversity than the aged group, suggesting age selection. As age increased, observed TCR beta diversity per million T cells dropped in a roughly linear way, and a significant reduction was already evident by age roughly 40. There was a strong correlation between observed TCR beta diversity and the percentage of naive T cells measured by flow cytometry. Because profiling used bulk unsorted PBMCs, naive and antigen-experienced compartments could not be compared conclusively.

Sequences SGHVS (CDR1) and FQNEAQ (CDR2) are obtained from the germline V gene. V is clipped by 4 bases and J by 4 bases, and the sequence between their germline boundaries is 11 bases long. From cysteine to phenylalanine, the CDR3 is 14 amino acids long. The sequence is cut down to CDR3 DNA, 42 bases in frame from base 1. The approximately 39 donors, aged roughly 6 to 90 years, were systemically healthy Caucasian individuals from Russia. Each donor gave about 10 milliliters of peripheral blood, drawn into EDTA-treated Vacutainer tubes. PBMCs were isolated by Ficoll-Paque density-gradient centrifugation, with at least 7 million obtained per sample. Trizol reagent was used to extract total RNA from PBMCs, with at least 5 micrograms per sample. For every donor, flow cytometry on a PBMC aliquot measured the percentage of naive CD45RAhigh/CD27high T cells. On this clonotype itself: The antigen this receptor binds is unknown. Base qualities are not at hand, and no much larger clone is one base apart.

To prepare the library, 5' RACE was applied. The data were produced on an Illumina HiSeq 2500. A second 7 to 11 cycle PCR used a sample-barcoded 5' primer and a J-beta primer mix. A unique molecular identifier was introduced onto each TCR beta cDNA molecule by a template-switch 5' adaptor carrying 12 random nucleotides. At least 2.5 million CDR3-containing paired-end reads were obtained from each sample. The Mint cDNA synthesis kit, primed by a TRBC-specific oligonucleotide, was used to synthesize first-strand cDNA from all RNA. All cDNA was treated with uracil-DNA glycosylase and then went through a first 18-cycle PCR with the universal primers M1SS and BC2_uni_R. The source study handled its data this way. Each sample was normalized by randomly selecting 1 million high-quality reads, each carrying a distinct molecular identifier. Instead of being binned into consensus sequences, reads with shared molecular identifiers were discarded. MiTCR, with a Q25 quality threshold and the strictest error-elimination algorithm, was used for CDR3 identification, clonotype clustering and error correction. A nonparametric unseen species model with Euler transformation was used to estimate a lower bound on total TCR beta diversity. Through fastp at Q25 and MiXCR, TCRdb rebuilt clones from the public reads, retaining in-frame beta chains. CDR3 protein duplicates are merged, each entry listing the most common genes and DNA. TCRdb's processing, not the authors' own work, is the source of the V and J calls. This sample holds approximately 800,000 distinct CDR3 sequences; roughly three fifths were observed only once. The top ten clonotypes cover 25% to 30% of the sample.

Sequencing input: blood. The TCR sequence derives from a man aged 40-55 years in good health. This chain is built from TRBV7-8 and TRBJ1-5; matching of 6 bases hints at TRBD1 as the D gene. The CDR3 region has the sequence CASSSWTENQPQHF. DNA sequence: TGTGCCAGCAGCTCCTGGACAGAAAATCAGCCCCAGCATTTT.